This T cell receptor (beta chain) was retrieved from a study of cytomegalovirus exposure and HLA in healthy donors. Assay: immunoSEQ multiplex PCR; the TCRdb copy retains only in-frame clones and omits some. This table has roughly 300,000 clones, roughly 90% appearing once. The CDR3 contains 17 residues. V was clipped by 6 bases and J by 5 bases, with 23 bases between them. CDR1 is MGHDK and CDR2 is SYGVNS in the germline V gene. The V and J genes are TRBV25-1 and TRBJ2-1; D may be TRBD1 (6 bases). The clonotype originates from a woman aged 18-29 years in good health and CMV-seronegative. The sequenced sample was PBMCs. CDR3 sequence (DNA): TGTGCCAGCAGCCCCCTACCAGGGGACAAAGGAAACAATGAGCAGTTCTTC. Protein sequence: CASSPLPGDKGNNEQFF. Based on the CDR3 plus reference TRBV25-1 and TRBJ2-1, the full variable domain is EADIYQTPRYLVIGTGKKITLECSQTMGHDKMYWYQQDPGMELHLIHYSYGVNSTEKGDLSSESTVSRIRTEHFPLTLESARPSHTSQYLCASSPLPGDKGNNEQFFGPGTRLTVL.